This T cell receptor beta chain is drawn from a study of T-cell memory formation after mild COVID-19. This clonotype was counted ten times or more. The CDR3 is 14 amino acids. V lost 5 bases to trimming and J lost 1 base, with 8 bases between them. MiXCR, applied by TCRdb to the 5' RACE reads, yields one record per CDR3 protein. This table has roughly 240,000 distinct CDR3 sequences, 15% appearing once. The sequenced sample consisted of PBMCs or a T cell subset sorted from them (not recorded which). The sequence was obtained from an adult woman who had mild COVID-19 (a few samples of this study predate the infection). Cell type and time point are not known. The chain is built from TRBV12-3 or TRBV12-4 and TRBJ2-2, with TRBD1 as a possible D gene (6 bases). This CDR3 reads CASSPGQNTGELFF. CDR3 DNA sequence: TGTGCCAGCAGTCCGGGACAGAACACCGGGGAGCTGTTTTTT.